The T cell receptor beta chain described here comes from a study of blood T cell repertoires in COVID-19. Study-level information: Spain, Italy and the United States supplied samples that represented acute and convalescent COVID-19. In each case, the material was cDNA or gDNA derived from T cells, B-cell-depleted T cells, or PBMCs.

This clone was counted only a few times. The CDR3 sequence is 15 residues long. The germline V gene encodes CDR1 SGHTA and CDR2 FQGNSA. Trimming cost V 4 bases and J 4 bases, with 14 bases left between them. The authors' processing: Amplifying reference gene primers gave estimates of nucleated cell counts. Profiling relied on immunoSEQ multiplex PCR, and the TCRdb table lists in-frame clones only, not all of them. D and trimming were read from the DNA, whereas the V and J calls and clone size are those reported in that table. The sample comprises about 130,000 clones, 75% to 85% of which are singletons, and approximately 5.2% rests with the top ten. Enrolment of Seattle patients took place during active infection, and they were followed longitudinally.

The specimen sequenced was peripheral blood. The J gene is TRBJ1-5, the V gene TRBV7-2; TRBD1 is a possible D gene (6 bases). The source of this sequence is an older woman with COVID-19, enrolled during active disease. Here the CDR3 DNA reads TGTGCCAGCAGCTCCACAGGGATGGGAAATCAGCCCCAGCATTTT. It encodes CASSSTGMGNQPQHF.